The TCR beta chain under discussion was sequenced for a study of OX40 agonist ivuxolimab in advanced cancers. Study-level results: Partial responders dosed at 0.1-3.0 mg/kg displayed clonal expansion ranking among the lowest.

For this clone: The target antigen is unknown.

TCRdb's copy holds only in-frame clones and misses some; the assay was immunoSEQ multiplex PCR. The sample records about 86,000 clones, 70% to 90% being singletons. The CDR3 runs 15 residues. The germline CDR1 and CDR2 sequences are LGHNA and YNFKEQ. Trimming removed 0 bases from V and 4 bases from J, with 10 bases in between. This TCR was recovered from an adult with an advanced solid tumor such as melanoma, head and neck, liver or kidney cancer. The chain has TRBV4-2 and TRBJ1-3, with D uncertain. This specimen was CD4+ or CD8+ T cells sorted from blood, taken in a trial of the OX40 agonist ivuxolimab. CDR3: CASSQDRAAGNTIYF. CDR3 nucleotides: TGTGCCAGCAGCCAAGACCGGGCCGCGGGAAACACCATATATTTT.